What follows are 15 T cell receptor beta chains derived from one specimen sequenced in a study of blood T cell repertoires in COVID-19. The protocol was immunoSEQ multiplex PCR, while the TCRdb copy is restricted to in-frame clones and leaves out a portion. The sample holds about 150,000 clones; 65% to 80% are singletons and the top ten take about 4%. Sequencing was done on a sample of peripheral blood. These receptors originate from a man in his sixties with acute or convalescent COVID-19.

The chain recombines TRBV7-9 with TRBJ2-1; TRBD2 aligns across 8 bases. Trimming cost V 3 bases and J 12 bases; bases outside gene matches: 7. Germline CDR1 SEHNR, CDR2 FQNEAQ (reference sequence). CDR3 length: 13 amino acids. The CDR3 region has the DNA TGTGCCAGCAGCTTGCGGCTAGCGGGTATGCAGTTCTTC. As protein: CASSLRLAGMQFF.

The chain's CDR3 is CASSQVRAGGAEQFF. The DNA of the CDR3 is TGCGCCAGCAGCCAAGTCAGAGCGGGAGGGGCTGAGCAGTTCTTC. The rearrangement uses TRBV4-1 and TRBJ2-1, with 10 bases fitting TRBD2. Germline assignment: CDR1 MGHRA and CDR2 YSYEKL. The length of the CDR3 is 15 residues. V lost 1 base to trimming and J lost 9 bases; unmatched junction nucleotides: 6.

The chain employs TRBV11-2 and TRBJ2-1; a weak D match, TRBD1 (6 bases). Germline V gene data show CDR1 as SGHAT and CDR2 as FQNNGV. V was pared by 5 bases and J by 8 bases, with 10 bases between. This CDR3 spans 12 amino acids. This chain's CDR3 is CASSTPGDEQFF. The CDR3 region has the DNA TGTGCCAGCAGCACGCCAGGGGATGAGCAGTTCTTC.

The rearrangement uses TRBV30 and TRBJ2-5; 7 bases agree with TRBD1. This CDR3 spans 18 amino acids. CDR1 is GTSNPN and CDR2 is SVGIG in the germline V gene (reference sequence). The V segment lost 1 base and the J segment 3 bases; nucleotides outside the gene matches: 17. CDR3 nucleotides: TGTGCCTGGAGTGGACGCCGAAGACAGGGTAGTGGGGAAGAGACCCAGTACTTC. The encoded protein is CAWSGRRRQGSGEETQYF.

The V call is TRBV7-9, the J call TRBJ2-3, with 9 bases that match TRBD2. Losses at the gene ends were 3 bases for V and 8 bases for J; bases not matched to a gene: 0. Germline lookup yields CDR1 SEHNR and CDR2 FQNEAQ (reference sequence). The CDR3 length is 12 residues. The CDR3, as DNA: TGTGCCAGCAGCTTGACTAGCGGTACGCAGTATTTT. Translated: CASSLTSGTQYF.

The sample holds one count of this clone. In DNA, the CDR3 is TGTGCCAGCAGCCTACCTCGGACAGCTTCGCAAGAGACCCAGTACTTC. It specifies CASSLPRTASQETQYF. This chain connects TRBV7-9 to TRBJ2-5, with D possibly TRBD1 on 6 matching bases. From germline, CDR1 is SEHNR and CDR2 FQNEAQ (reference sequence). This CDR3 comprises 16 residues. Trimming removed 5 bases at V and 2 bases at J, with 18 bases between.

The chain is built from TRBV28 and TRBJ2-3, with 7 bases fitting TRBD2. The CDR3 contains 15 residues. The ends lost 3 bases at V and 4 bases at J; junction bases unmatched: 7. CDR1 is MDHEN and CDR2 is SYDVKM in the germline V gene. CDR3 sequence reads: CASSLGGSFADTQYF. For the CDR3, the DNA is TGTGCCAGCAGTTTGGGCGGGAGTTTCGCAGATACGCAGTATTTT.

The chain is built from TRBV11-3 and TRBJ2-3; no firm D call. This CDR3 spans 13 amino acids. Trimming pared 5 bases from V and 0 bases from J, leaving 6 bases between. Germline assignment: CDR1 SGHNT and CDR2 YENEEA. The CDR3, as DNA: TGTGCCAGCAGCATATCTAGCACAGATACGCAGTATTTT. Residues: CASSISSTDTQYF.

V and J are TRBV5-1 and TRBJ1-3; D unclear. The CDR3 sequence is 13 residues long. Trimming took off 4 bases at V and 4 bases at J, with 9 bases between the two ends. Germline CDR1 reads SGHRS; CDR2 reads YFSETQ. DNA of the CDR3: TGCGCCAGCAGCCAAAGTGAGGGAAACACCATATATTTT. Encoded protein: CASSQSEGNTIYF. Variable domain in full (rest from reference TRBV5-1 and TRBJ1-3): KAGVTQTPRYLIKTRGQQVTLSCSPISGHRSVSWYQQTPGQGLQFLFEYFSETQRNKGNFPGRFSGRQFSNSRSEMNVSTLELGDSALYLCASSQSEGNTIYFGEGSWLTVV.

This clone was counted only a few times. The rearrangement joins TRBV27 to TRBJ2-7, with unresolved D. This CDR3 has 13 amino acids. Germline CDR1 MNHEY, CDR2 SMNVEV (reference sequence). Trimming removed 0 bases at V and 2 bases at J, with 5 bases between. The CDR3 sequence is CASSLSATYEQYF. DNA of the CDR3: TGTGCCAGCAGTTTATCAGCTACCTACGAGCAGTACTTC.

The genes are TRBV5-1 and TRBJ2-1; 7 bases are a match to TRBD2. This CDR3 contains 13 residues. Germline values: CDR1 SGHRS, CDR2 YFSETQ. J gave up 11 bases and V 6 bases, and 11 bases lay outside the gene matches. In DNA form, the CDR3 reads TGCGCCAGCACCTTTGGGGGGGGATCGCAGCAGTTCTTC. Amino acids: CASTFGGGSQQFF.

The chain is built from TRBV3-1 (or the pseudogene TRBV3-2) and TRBJ2-1; no clear D gene. Germline CDR1 is LGHDT and CDR2 is YNNKEL (reference sequence). The V end was cut by 0 bases, the J end by 0 bases, with 12 bases between. CDR3 length equals 17 residues. The CDR3 sequence is CASSQEGALSSYNEQFF. The DNA for the CDR3 is TGTGCCAGCAGCCAAGAGGGCGCGTTGAGCTCCTACAATGAGCAGTTCTTC.

J is TRBJ2-7 and V is TRBV5-1, with 8 positions matching TRBD2. Germline V CDR1 and CDR2: SGHRS, YFSETQ. This CDR3 contains 15 residues. The V segment lost 4 bases and the J segment 2 bases; nucleotides outside the gene matches: 8. Here the CDR3 DNA reads TGCGCCAGCAGCCCCGGGGGGGAGGCACCCTACGAGCAGTACTTC. This codes for CASSPGGEAPYEQYF.

V usage is TRBV7-6 and J usage is TRBJ2-7; 8 bases are shared with TRBD1. The CDR3 has 14 residues. J lost 2 bases, V lost 1 base, and 1 base had no gene match. Looked up from germline, CDR1 is SGHVS and CDR2 is FNYEAQ. The CDR3 reads CASSLEQGAYEQYF. CDR3 bases: TGTGCCAGCAGCTTAGAACAGGGGGCCTACGAGCAGTACTTC.

The chain employs TRBV27 and TRBJ2-5; 7 nucleotides agree with TRBD2. There are 18 residues in the CDR3. Germline V gene sequence: CDR1 MNHEY, CDR2 SMNVEV (reference sequence). Unmatched junction bases numbered 14, after V lost 0 bases and J lost 4 bases. In nucleotides, the CDR3 is TGTGCCAGCAGTTTATCGATTGGGGCGGGAGCACGGAGAGAGACCCAGTACTTC. It yields the protein CASSLSIGAGARRETQYF.